This is a list of T cell receptor beta chains from one sample in a study of T cell responses to AZD1222 COVID-19 vaccine. TCRdb keeps only in-frame clones here, not all; method: immunoSEQ multiplex PCR. The profile shows around 180,000 clones, around 90% of them singletons. Specimen: peripheral blood, collected on day 0 of AZD1222 vaccination. These receptor sequences come from an adult in good health. Both conserved end residues are part of each CDR3. The D gene is left open where the match is weak. Clone size is shown for a subset of rows, as once, few, many or a class of expanded clone.

V gene: TRBV15
clone size: .
D gene: .
J gene: TRBJ1-2
CDR3 DNA: TGTGCCACCAGCAGGCGATCCTACTCCTATGGCTACACCTTC
CDR3 protein: CATSRRSYSYGYTF

V gene: TRBV30
clone size: .
D gene: TRBD1
J gene: TRBJ2-7
CDR3 DNA: TGTGCCTGGAGTGGTGGGACAGGGGTTCCGCGGGTCCTGGACAACGAGCAGTACTTC
CDR3 protein: CAWSGGTGVPRVLDNEQYF

V gene: TRBV5-1
clone size: .
D gene: .
J gene: TRBJ2-5
CDR3 DNA: TGCGCCAGCAGCTTAGGGGGCGGGGGCCAAGAGACCCAGTACTTC
CDR3 protein: CASSLGGGGQETQYF

V gene: TRBV2
clone size: .
D gene: .
J gene: TRBJ2-7
CDR3 DNA: TGTGCCAGCAGTGGCGTCGGGGGGCTCGACTCCGAGCAGTACTTC
CDR3 protein: CASSGVGGLDSEQYF

V gene: TRBV5-1
clone size: .
D gene: TRBD2
J gene: TRBJ2-3
CDR3 DNA: TGCGCCAGCAGCTTACTAGCGGGGGTTAGCACAGATACGCAGTATTTT
CDR3 protein: CASSLLAGVSTDTQYF

V gene: TRBV27
clone size: .
D gene: .
J gene: TRBJ2-7
CDR3 DNA: TGTGCCAGCAGTCCCGGTGCTGGCTTGCGCGGCGAGCAGTACTTC
CDR3 protein: CASSPGAGLRGEQYF

V gene: TRBV19
clone size: .
D gene: .
J gene: TRBJ1-6
CDR3 DNA: TGTGCCAGTAGTAACCCTGGGGGTTATTCACCCCTCCACTTT
CDR3 protein: CASSNPGGYSPLHF

V gene: TRBV28
clone size: .
D gene: TRBD1
J gene: TRBJ1-6
CDR3 DNA: TGTGCCAGCAGTCCTCTGGGACAGACGAGCTCCTATAATTCACCCCTCCACTTT
CDR3 protein: CASSPLGQTSSYNSPLHF

V gene: TRBV19
clone size: once
D gene: .
J gene: TRBJ1-5
CDR3 DNA: TGTGCCAGTAGTATAATCTCGGTAGCCAATAGCAATCAGCCCCAGCATTTT
CDR3 protein: CASSIISVANSNQPQHF

V gene: TRBV18
clone size: few
D gene: TRBD1
J gene: TRBJ2-7
CDR3 DNA: TGTGCCAGCTCACCCTCAGGGGGCGGAAAACACGAGCAGTACTTC
CDR3 protein: CASSPSGGGKHEQYF

V gene: TRBV18
clone size: .
D gene: .
J gene: TRBJ1-6
CDR3 DNA: TGTGCCAGCTCACCGTCACGGGGCTCACCCCTCCACTTT
CDR3 protein: CASSPSRGSPLHF

V gene: TRBV30
clone size: .
D gene: TRBD1
J gene: TRBJ1-2
CDR3 DNA: TGTGCCTGGAGTACAGGGGGAGCTAACTATGGCTACACCTTC
CDR3 protein: CAWSTGGANYGYTF

V gene: TRBV15
clone size: .
D gene: .
J gene: TRBJ2-3
CDR3 DNA: TGTGCCACCAGCAGAGATGGTAGCTTCACAGATACGCAGTATTTT
CDR3 protein: CATSRDGSFTDTQYF

V gene: TRBV3-1/TRBV3-2
clone size: .
D gene: .
J gene: TRBJ1-4
CDR3 DNA: TGTGCCAGCAGCACTAGGGATAGGGAAAAACTGTTTTTT
CDR3 protein: CASSTRDREKLFF

V gene: TRBV6-5
clone size: once
D gene: .
J gene: TRBJ1-6
CDR3 DNA: TGTGCCAGCAGCCTACTAAGCTCCTATAATTCACCCCTCCACTTT
CDR3 protein: CASSLLSSYNSPLHF

V gene: TRBV7-8
clone size: .
D gene: .
J gene: TRBJ1-2
CDR3 DNA: TGTGCCAGCAGTCTCCGTGTGGGGGACTATGGCTACACCTTC
CDR3 protein: CASSLRVGDYGYTF

V gene: TRBV7-2
clone size: once
D gene: TRBD2
J gene: TRBJ2-3
CDR3 DNA: TGTGCCAGCAATTCCCCCCCGGGAGGACATACGCAGTATTTT
CDR3 protein: CASNSPPGGHTQYF

V gene: TRBV6-5
clone size: .
D gene: .
J gene: TRBJ1-1
CDR3 DNA: TGTGCCAGCAGCGCGCAGGTTTTGAACACTGAAGCTTTCTTT
CDR3 protein: CASSAQVLNTEAFF

V gene: TRBV10-3
clone size: .
D gene: .
J gene: TRBJ1-2
CDR3 DNA: TGTGCCATCATGCGTGCGGGGGGAGCCCTCTACTATGGCTACACCTTC
CDR3 protein: CAIMRAGGALYYGYTF

V gene: TRBV5-1
clone size: .
D gene: .
J gene: TRBJ2-5
CDR3 DNA: TGCGCCAGCAGCTTCTCAGGGCAAGAGACCCAGTACTTC
CDR3 protein: CASSFSGQETQYF

V gene: TRBV7-9
clone size: .
D gene: .
J gene: TRBJ2-1
CDR3 DNA: TGTGCCAGCAGCCCGATCGGATACTCCTACAATGAGCAGTTCTTC
CDR3 protein: CASSPIGYSYNEQFF

V gene: TRBV19
clone size: .
D gene: .
J gene: TRBJ2-5
CDR3 DNA: TGTGCCAGTAGTATACAGGGTAGGGAGACCCAGTACTTC
CDR3 protein: CASSIQGRETQYF

V gene: TRBV28
clone size: .
D gene: .
J gene: TRBJ1-1
CDR3 DNA: TGTGCCAGCAGTTTGCGGGGCGGAGCTTTCTTT
CDR3 protein: CASSLRGGAFF

V gene: TRBV9
clone size: .
D gene: TRBD1
J gene: TRBJ2-7
CDR3 DNA: TGTGCCAGCAGCAGACAGGGTTACGAGCAGTACTTC
CDR3 protein: CASSRQGYEQYF

V gene: TRBV7-3
clone size: .
D gene: TRBD2
J gene: TRBJ2-1
CDR3 DNA: TGTGCCAGCAGCGTAACTAGCGGGAGGCCGGGTGAGCAGTTCTTC
CDR3 protein: CASSVTSGRPGEQFF

V gene: TRBV5-1
clone size: .
D gene: .
J gene: TRBJ2-3
CDR3 DNA: TGCGCCAGCAGCTTGGCGGGATCAGCTAGCACAGATACGCAGTATTTT
CDR3 protein: CASSLAGSASTDTQYF

V gene: TRBV19
clone size: once
D gene: .
J gene: TRBJ2-7
CDR3 DNA: TGTGCCAGTAGTATCGGTTTAGGTCGGGGTGAGGAGCAGTACTTC
CDR3 protein: CASSIGLGRGEEQYF

V gene: TRBV19
clone size: .
D gene: .
J gene: TRBJ2-7
CDR3 DNA: TGTGCCAGTAGTATAGGCCCATCGGGCGAGCAGTACTTC
CDR3 protein: CASSIGPSGEQYF

V gene: TRBV12-3/TRBV12-4
clone size: .
D gene: .
J gene: TRBJ2-7
CDR3 DNA: TGTGCCAGCAGTGAAACACGGGCCTACGAGCAGTACTTC
CDR3 protein: CASSETRAYEQYF

V gene: TRBV5-1
clone size: .
D gene: .
J gene: TRBJ2-7
CDR3 DNA: TGCGCCAGCAAACGGGGCTCTGGGGCCTACGAGCAGTACTTC
CDR3 protein: CASKRGSGAYEQYF

V gene: TRBV9
clone size: .
D gene: TRBD1
J gene: TRBJ1-3
CDR3 DNA: TGTGCCAGCAGCGTCGGGACAGATGCTGGAAACACCATATATTTT
CDR3 protein: CASSVGTDAGNTIYF

V gene: TRBV2
clone size: few
D gene: .
J gene: TRBJ2-7
CDR3 DNA: TGTGCCAGCAATGCTCATGGCCTTTACGAGCAGTACTTC
CDR3 protein: CASNAHGLYEQYF

V gene: TRBV28
clone size: few
D gene: TRBD1
J gene: TRBJ2-2
CDR3 DNA: TGTGCCAGCAGTTCCTCCGGGACAGGGCCCGGGGAGCTGTTTTTT
CDR3 protein: CASSSSGTGPGELFF

V gene: TRBV7-8
clone size: .
D gene: .
J gene: TRBJ1-5
CDR3 DNA: TGTGCCAGCAGGCCGGCGGGGAGTCCGCAGCCCCAGCATTTT
CDR3 protein: CASRPAGSPQPQHF

V gene: TRBV19
clone size: .
D gene: TRBD1
J gene: TRBJ1-5
CDR3 DNA: TGTGCCAGTAGTTCCCGGACAGGGATTGAGAATCAGCCCCAGCATTTT
CDR3 protein: CASSSRTGIENQPQHF

V gene: TRBV3-1/TRBV3-2
clone size: .
D gene: TRBD1
J gene: TRBJ1-4
CDR3 DNA: TGTGCCAGCAGCCAAGTTAACCCAACTCGGGACAGCCCTTCAACTAATGAAAAACTGTTTTTT
CDR3 protein: CASSQVNPTRDSPSTNEKLFF

V gene: TRBV25-1
clone size: .
D gene: TRBD2
J gene: TRBJ2-7
CDR3 DNA: TGTGCCAGCAGTAAGCGGGAGAACTCCTACGAGCAGTACTTC
CDR3 protein: CASSKRENSYEQYF

V gene: TRBV19
clone size: .
D gene: TRBD1
J gene: TRBJ1-5
CDR3 DNA: TGTGCCAGTAGTATAAGAAGACAGGGAGATCAGCCCCAGCATTTT
CDR3 protein: CASSIRRQGDQPQHF